This T cell receptor (beta chain) was documented in a study of blood T cell repertoires in COVID-19. The wider study: From T cells, B-cell-depleted T cells, or PBMCs came the material, which was cDNA or gDNA.

Produced via immunoSEQ multiplex PCR; TCRdb's table is partial and in-frame only. The table has about 42,000 clones, about 88% seen once; the top ten hold approximately 2.6%. CDR3 length equals 12 residues. Germline-derived CDR1 and CDR2 are SQVTM and ANQGSEA. V shed 6 bases and J 4 bases; nucleotides not matched to a gene: 5. The sequence was obtained from a human donor in a cohort sampled during active COVID-19. The chain carries TRBV29-1 and TRBJ2-5; 7 positions match TRBD1. The sample taken for sequencing was peripheral blood. CDR3 in amino acids: CSVDRARETQYF. CDR3 nucleotides: TGCAGCGTCGACAGGGCTCGAGAGACCCAGTACTTC.